The rows below give T cell receptor beta chains drawn from one sample of a study of radiation and T cells in renal cell carcinoma. Sequenced by immunoSEQ multiplex PCR; TCRdb stores in-frame clones only, minus some. Here the sample spans approximately 94,000 clones, approximately 80% being singletons. The sample in question was blood, obtained from a patient whose treatment included radiotherapy and nephrectomy. These receptors came from a man aged 55 to 69 with renal cell carcinoma. Each CDR3 is given with its conserved first and last residue. The D gene is left open where the match is weak. Size is stated for part of the rows, as once, few or many counts, or as a class when the clone is expanded.

size,V,D,J,CDR3,DNA
-,TRBV28,TRBD1,TRBJ1-3,CASTPWGQLGNTIYF,TGTGCCAGCACTCCATGGGGACAGTTGGGAAACACCATATATTTT
-,TRBV6-6,-,TRBJ1-4,CASSYSGPGGNEKLFF,TGTGCCAGCAGTTACTCCGGTCCCGGGGGTAATGAAAAACTGTTTTTT
few,TRBV28,-,TRBJ1-1,CASSSSTEAFF,TGTGCCAGCAGTTCTAGCACTGAAGCTTTCTTT
-,TRBV10-2,-,TRBJ1-1,CASKWGAENTEAFF,TGCGCCAGCAAATGGGGGGCAGAGAACACTGAAGCTTTCTTT
-,TRBV15,TRBD1,TRBJ1-2,CATSTRDRPEFYGYTF,TGTGCCACCAGCACGAGGGACAGGCCCGAATTCTATGGCTACACCTTC
-,TRBV9,TRBD2,TRBJ2-5,CASSSTSGGRETQYF,TGTGCCAGCAGCTCCACTAGCGGGGGAAGAGAGACCCAGTACTTC
-,TRBV19,TRBD1,TRBJ1-5,CASKETGNQPQHF,TGTGCCAGTAAAGAGACAGGGAATCAGCCCCAGCATTTT
-,TRBV7-9,-,TRBJ2-3,CASSLELDTQYF,TGTGCCAGCAGCTTAGAATTAGATACGCAGTATTTT
-,TRBV19,TRBD1,TRBJ2-2,CASTLLGDRVTGELFF,TGTGCCAGTACCCTACTCGGGGACAGGGTCACCGGGGAGCTGTTTTTT
-,TRBV6-1,-,TRBJ2-4,CASKDGAGAKNIQYF,TGTGCCAGCAAGGATGGGGCCGGGGCCAAAAACATTCAGTACTTC
-,TRBV5-1,-,TRBJ2-7,CASSNYAYEQYF,TGCGCCAGCAGCAATTATGCCTACGAGCAGTACTTC
-,TRBV10-3,TRBD2,TRBJ2-5,CAISDQQREKETQYF,TGTGCCATCAGTGATCAACAGCGGGAGAAGGAGACCCAGTACTTC
-,TRBV10-3,TRBD1,TRBJ2-5,CAISESRGWETQYF,TGTGCCATCAGTGAGTCCAGGGGGTGGGAGACCCAGTACTTC
-,TRBV9,TRBD2,TRBJ2-1,CASSVSSGRSNEQFF,TGTGCCAGCAGCGTCTCTAGCGGGAGATCCAATGAGCAGTTCTTC
-,TRBV12-5,TRBD1,TRBJ1-4,CASGRLQGDEKLFF,TGTGCTAGTGGTAGGTTGCAGGGGGATGAAAAACTGTTTTTT
-,TRBV5-6,TRBD1,TRBJ2-7,CASSSGQGHISYEQYF,TGTGCCAGCAGCTCAGGACAGGGCCATATATCCTACGAGCAGTACTTC
-,TRBV4-1,TRBD2,TRBJ2-3,CASSQDELAGGTDTQYF,TGCGCCAGCAGCCAAGATGAGCTAGCGGGAGGGACAGATACGCAGTATTTT
-,TRBV14,TRBD1,TRBJ2-7,CASRSGQGYEQYF,TGTGCCAGCAGAAGCGGACAGGGCTACGAGCAGTACTTC
-,TRBV6-5,-,TRBJ2-5,CASSYWQGTETQYF,TGTGCCAGCAGTTACTGGCAGGGAACGGAGACCCAGTACTTC
-,TRBV5-1,-,TRBJ2-3,CASSTDRGTDTQYF,TGCGCCAGCAGTACCGACCGGGGCACAGATACGCAGTATTTT
-,TRBV29-1,-,TRBJ1-2,CSVEDPFLPLYGYTF,TGCAGCGTTGAAGATCCATTCCTCCCGCTGTATGGCTACACCTTC
-,TRBV7-9,-,TRBJ2-7,CASSLSGTGAYEQYF,TGTGCCAGCAGCTTATCCGGGACGGGGGCTTACGAGCAGTACTTC
few,TRBV5-1,-,TRBJ2-7,CASSLYQDSPYEQYF,TGCGCCAGCAGCTTGTATCAGGACTCGCCCTACGAGCAGTACTTC
-,TRBV25-1,-,TRBJ1-5,CASSEEQTSNQPQHF,TGTGCCAGCAGTGAGGAACAGACTAGCAATCAGCCCCAGCATTTT
-,TRBV6-6,TRBD1,TRBJ1-5,CASSGQGSNQPQHF,TGTGCCAGCAGTGGACAGGGGAGCAATCAGCCCCAGCATTTT
medium-sized,TRBV7-9,-,TRBJ1-2,CASSLEVVGYTF,TGTGCCAGCAGCTTAGAAGTGGTTGGCTACACCTTC
-,TRBV2,-,TRBJ1-4,CASSEARANEKLFF,TGTGCCAGCAGTGAAGCGAGGGCTAATGAAAAACTGTTTTTT
-,TRBV4-2,-,TRBJ2-7,CASSQVPGLMSSYEQYF,TGTGCCAGCAGCCAAGTCCCCGGACTAATGAGCTCCTACGAGCAGTACTTC
-,TRBV28,-,TRBJ1-1,CASRAGGSLYTEAFF,TGTGCCAGCAGAGCCGGGGGGTCCCTGTACACTGAAGCTTTCTTT
-,TRBV19,-,TRBJ2-3,CASSIDLGWWDTQYF,TGTGCCAGTAGTATAGATTTAGGGTGGTGGGATACGCAGTATTTT
-,TRBV5-1,TRBD2,TRBJ2-3,CASSLGLAVSPSTDTQYF,TGCGCCAGCAGCTTGGGACTAGCGGTCAGCCCTAGCACAGATACGCAGTATTTT
-,TRBV27,TRBD1,TRBJ1-2,CASSLSRTGRGYTF,TGTGCCAGCAGTTTATCAAGGACAGGAAGAGGCTACACCTTC
-,TRBV9,TRBD1,TRBJ2-3,CASSVGTGRSTDTQYF,TGTGCCAGCAGCGTAGGGACAGGACGAAGCACAGATACGCAGTATTTT
-,TRBV5-1,-,TRBJ2-3,CASSLMFDTQYF,TGCGCCAGCAGCTTGATGTTTGATACGCAGTATTTT
many,TRBV5-4,TRBD2,TRBJ2-1,CASSLGYITSGSYNEQFF,TGTGCCAGCAGCTTGGGATACATAACTAGCGGATCCTACAATGAGCAGTTCTTC
-,TRBV2,TRBD1,TRBJ2-1,CAGGTGTYNEQFF,TGTGCCGGGGGGACAGGGACCTACAATGAGCAGTTCTTC
-,TRBV27,-,TRBJ2-7,CASSYREKQYF,TGTGCCAGCAGTTACAGGGAGAAGCAGTACTTC